This T cell receptor beta chain was sequenced during a study of T cell repertoires in cytomegalovirus infection. Study-level background: Indications of both CMV infection and matching HLA type were provided by public TCR beta signatures.

TCRdb called the reads again in MiXCR, with one record for every CDR3 protein. The sample has 7,000 to 8,000 distinct CDR3 sequences, under 55% seen once. Comments on this clonotype: Its specificity is not known. As the CDR3 is not closed by the conserved phenylalanine or tryptophan, this likely results from a read error.

V lost 6 bases to trimming and J lost 1 base, with 28 bases between them. The CDR3 totals 20 residues. Whole-study results and caveats: CMV-specific TCR beta clonotypes restricted by HLA-C dominated the ex vivo response. There were carriers of CMV plus the relevant HLA, and cumulative public TCR beta family frequency identified them.

The receptor's source is a human donor in good health (CMV status not recorded). Some clones in this sample may be carry-over from other donors' samples. V is TRBV12-3 or TRBV12-4 and J is TRBJ2-1; D assignment may be TRBD1 or TRBD2 (5 bases each). The specimen sequenced was PBMCs, sequenced either directly or after in vitro stimulation (not recorded which). The CDR3 DNA sequence: TGTGCCAGCAGCTGCCTAAGCCGCCTTGGGGGAGAAAGGTCCTACAATGAGCAGTTCTGC. The encoded protein is CASSCLSRLGGERSYNEQFC.